One and the same sample provided the 22 T cell receptor beta chains below, sequenced in a study of B cell selection in AIRE deficiency. Sorting defined conventional CD4 T cells as CD4+CD127+. TCRdb's copy holds only in-frame clones and misses some; the assay was immunoSEQ multiplex PCR. This sample has around 24,000 clones, with approximately 96% found just once. Sequencing was carried out using CD4+CD127+ conventional T cells sorted from PBMCs. The source of these receptors is a human donor in good health.

The V and J genes are TRBV4-3 and TRBJ2-7; D perhaps matches TRBD1 (6 bases). With 2 bases removed from V and 2 bases from J, the gap between germline ends came to 7 bases. Germline loops: CDR1 LGHNA, CDR2 YSLEER. There are 13 residues in the CDR3. For the CDR3, the DNA is TGCGCCAGCAGCCAAAGACAGGCCTACGAGCAGTACTTC. This encodes CASSQRQAYEQYF.

V gene TRBV19 combines with J gene TRBJ1-2; D is undetermined. V was shortened by 6 bases and J by 6 bases, with 8 bases between the two germline ends. This CDR3 contains 11 residues. Looked up from germline, CDR1 is LNHDA and CDR2 is SQIVND (reference sequence). The CDR3 region is CASRMWDGYTF. CDR3 nucleotides: TGTGCCAGTAGAATGTGGGATGGCTACACCTTC.

The V gene is TRBV7-2, the J gene TRBJ2-1; no reliable D call. CDR3 length equals 15 residues. Trimming took off 5 bases at V and 1 base at J, with 12 bases between the two ends. Per the germline V gene, CDR1 is SGHTA and CDR2 is FQGNSA. CDR3 sequence (DNA): TGTGCCAGCAGCACCGAGTTCGGATCCTACAATGAGCAGTTCTTC. It codes for CASSTEFGSYNEQFF.

This clone was counted only a few times. The chain has TRBV6-1 and TRBJ2-2; D is perhaps TRBD1 (6 bases). V dropped 9 bases and J dropped 0 bases, with 14 bases sitting between them. CDR1 is MNHNS, CDR2 SASEGT, per germline. The CDR3 loop spans 15 amino acids. In nucleotides, the CDR3 is TGTGCCAGTTTCCGGACAGTCGCGAACACCGGGGAGCTGTTTTTT. As protein: CASFRTVANTGELFF.

V usage is TRBV7-2 and J usage is TRBJ2-1, with no clear D. The CDR3 covers 14 residues. V lost 1 base and J lost 9, with 13 bases in between. The V gene's germline CDR1 is SGHTA and CDR2 FQGNSA. Here the CDR3 reads CASSLEVSPTEQFF. The CDR3 nucleotides are TGTGCCAGCAGCTTAGAGGTTAGTCCGACTGAGCAGTTCTTC.

J is TRBJ1-1 and V is TRBV30; 8 bases match TRBD1. CDR1 and CDR2 (germline): GTSNPN, SVGIG (reference sequence). V gave up 5 bases and J gave up 5 bases; unmatched junction bases: 7. The CDR3 covers 13 residues. CDR3 protein: CAWGITGGTEAFF. The DNA for the CDR3 is TGTGCCTGGGGGATCACAGGGGGTACTGAAGCTTTCTTT.

This chain connects TRBV29-1 to TRBJ2-6; D not resolved. Germline-derived CDR1 and CDR2 are SQVTM and ANQGSEA. V was clipped by 4 bases and J by 1 base, with 17 bases between them. CDR3 length equals 17 residues. CDR3 bases: TGCAGCGTTGTCCGGAAGAACAAGGGATCTGGGGCCAACGTCCTGACTTTC. Amino acids: CSVVRKNKGSGANVLTF. The full variable domain, completed using reference TRBV29-1 and TRBJ2-6, is SAVISQKPSRDICQRGTSLTIQCQVDSQVTMMFWYRQQPGQSLTLIATANQGSEATYESGFVIDKFPISRPNLTFSTLTVSNMSPEDSSIYLCSVVRKNKGSGANVLTFGAGSRLTVL.

V gene TRBV7-2 combines with J gene TRBJ2-2, with D perhaps being TRBD1 or TRBD2 (5 bases each). The CDR3 has 16 amino acids. The germline V and J ends were trimmed by 8 bases and 0 bases, with 16 bases remaining between them. The germline V gene encodes CDR1 SGHTA and CDR2 FQGNSA. The CDR3 coding sequence is TGTGCCAGCTCCCGTTCGGGGCGTACGAACACCGGGGAGCTGTTTTTT. This sequence encodes CASSRSGRTNTGELFF.

V is TRBV5-1 and J is TRBJ1-3; possible D gene TRBD1, 5 bases. V was cut by 3 bases and J by 0 bases, with 13 bases left in between. CDR3 length: 16 amino acids. CDR1 is SGHRS and CDR2 is YFSETQ in the germline V gene. The CDR3 loop is CASSSGTPGSGNTIYF. In nucleotides, the CDR3 is TGCGCCAGCAGCTCCGGGACGCCCGGCTCTGGAAACACCATATATTTT.

This rearrangement joins TRBV9 to TRBJ1-3; possible D gene TRBD1, 5 bases. The CDR3 spans 16 residues. The V end lost 0 bases, the J end lost 1 base, and 11 bases lay between the germline ends. CDR1 and CDR2 (germline): SGDLS, YYNGEE. The CDR3 DNA is TGTGCCAGCAGCGTAGAAGGGACCCCATCTGGAAACACCATATATTTT. It translates to CASSVEGTPSGNTIYF.

The CDR3 DNA follows: TGTGCCAGCAGCGCCAGGGGAGGTACGACAGACACTGAAGCTTTCTTT. The encoded protein is CASSARGGTTDTEAFF. V is TRBV7-9 and J is TRBJ1-1; tentatively, D is TRBD1 (6 bases). Germline CDR1 SEHNR, CDR2 FQNEAQ (reference sequence). The CDR3 covers 16 residues. Trimming removed 5 bases from V and 3 bases from J, with 19 bases in between.

This chain connects TRBV29-1 to TRBJ1-1; D remains ambiguous. Germline V gene data show CDR1 as SQVTM and CDR2 as ANQGSEA. The CDR3 loop spans 11 amino acids. V lost 5 bases to trimming and J lost 2 bases, with 6 bases between them. This chain's CDR3 is CSVYTNTEAFF. Here the CDR3 DNA reads TGCAGCGTTTACACAAACACTGAAGCTTTCTTT.

The CDR3 sequence is CASSDRTGGVSGNTIYF. DNA for the CDR3: TGTGCCAGCAGCGATAGGACAGGGGGCGTTTCTGGAAACACCATATATTTT. The chain links TRBV7-8 to TRBJ1-3; 11 bases map to TRBD1. Germline V gene sequence: CDR1 SGHVS, CDR2 FQNEAQ. Trimming at V came to 5 bases and at J to 1 base, leaving 7 bases not matched to a gene. The CDR3 loop spans 17 amino acids.

The chain has TRBV6-1 and TRBJ1-1, with TRBD1 matching over 8 bases. With V trimmed by 6 bases and J by 7 bases, 7 bases remained unmatched. Germline-derived CDR1 and CDR2 are MNHNS and SASEGT. The CDR3 is made up of 13 amino acids. CDR3 sequence: CASRDLTGDEAFF. The CDR3 nucleotides read TGTGCCAGCAGGGACTTGACAGGGGATGAAGCTTTCTTT.

The chain couples TRBV5-1 to TRBJ1-5; D possibly corresponds to TRBD1 (6 bases). The CDR3 extends over 15 amino acids. Trimming left V 4 bases short and J 2 bases short, with 13 bases between. Germline loops: CDR1 SGHRS, CDR2 YFSETQ. The DNA for the CDR3 is TGCGCCAGCAGCCCTACGGCAGGGGGCAATCAGCCCCAGCATTTT. Amino acids: CASSPTAGGNQPQHF.

The chain employs TRBV7-2 and TRBJ2-7; 7 positions match TRBD1. The germline V gene has CDR1 SGHTA and CDR2 FQGNSA. V lost 3 bases to trimming and J lost 4 bases; unmatched junction nucleotides: 6. CDR3 length: 14 amino acids. As DNA, the CDR3 is TGTGCCAGCAGCTTTGGGGGACAGATATACGAGCAGTACTTC. This gives the protein CASSFGGQIYEQYF.

In its sample, this clone was seen a few times. The V and J genes are TRBV28 and TRBJ2-7, with 7 positions matching TRBD1. CDR3 length: 14 residues. Trimming cost V 7 bases and J 1 base; bases outside gene matches: 7. CDR1 is MDHEN, CDR2 SYDVKM, per germline. CDR3 sequence: CASKGQIISYEQYF. The CDR3 bases are TGTGCCAGCAAGGGACAGATTATATCCTACGAGCAGTACTTC. Full variable domain (rest looked up from reference TRBV28 and TRBJ2-7): DVKVTQSSRYLVKRTGEKVFLECVQDMDHENMFWYRQDPGLGLRLIYFSYDVKMKEKGDIPEGYSVSREKKERFSLILESASTNQTSMYLCASKGQIISYEQYFGPGTRLTVT.

This rearrangement joins TRBV20-1 to TRBJ1-1; 8 nucleotides align to TRBD1. The CDR3 length is 10 residues. The V gene end was trimmed by 2 bases and the J gene end by 14 bases; junction bases not matched to a gene: 4. Germline assignment: CDR1 DFQATT and CDR2 SNEGSKA (reference sequence). CDR3 amino acids: CSARMDRVFF. Written as DNA, the CDR3 is TGCAGTGCTAGAATGGACAGGGTCTTCTTT.

The chain links TRBV2 to TRBJ1-1, with D maybe TRBD1 (5 bases). Germline CDR1 is SNHLY and CDR2 is FYNNEI. The CDR3 has 15 amino acids. V was pared by 2 bases and J by 5 bases, with 15 bases between. CDR3 coding DNA: TGTGCCAGCAGTGAATTGGGGGGAAGCGGTACTGAAGCTTTCTTT. Its protein is CASSELGGSGTEAFF.

The rearrangement uses TRBV6-5 and TRBJ1-5, with 7 bases matching TRBD1. J lost 2 bases, V lost 5 bases, and 6 bases had no gene match. The CDR3 length is 15 residues. Germline V gives CDR1 MNHEY, CDR2 SVGAGI. CDR3 region: CASSPDRVGNQPQHF. The CDR3, as DNA: TGTGCCAGCAGTCCAGACAGGGTTGGCAATCAGCCCCAGCATTTT.

This chain links TRBV18 with TRBJ1-1, with D unclear. This CDR3 has 13 residues. The V end lost 3 bases, the J end lost 1 base, and 6 bases lay between the germline ends. In germline, CDR1 is KGHSH, CDR2 LQKENI. CDR3 bases: TGTGCCAGCTCACCCGGAAAGAACACTGAAGCTTTCTTT. Protein sequence: CASSPGKNTEAFF.

The chain joins TRBV6-6 to TRBJ1-2; D is uncertain. Germline V gene data show CDR1 as MNHNY and CDR2 as SVGAGI (reference sequence). Trimming pared 5 bases from V and 3 bases from J, leaving 10 bases between. The length of the CDR3 is 13 residues. CDR3 nucleotide sequence: TGTGCCAGCAGTACCGAGAGGGACTATGGCTACACCTTC. It codes for CASSTERDYGYTF.